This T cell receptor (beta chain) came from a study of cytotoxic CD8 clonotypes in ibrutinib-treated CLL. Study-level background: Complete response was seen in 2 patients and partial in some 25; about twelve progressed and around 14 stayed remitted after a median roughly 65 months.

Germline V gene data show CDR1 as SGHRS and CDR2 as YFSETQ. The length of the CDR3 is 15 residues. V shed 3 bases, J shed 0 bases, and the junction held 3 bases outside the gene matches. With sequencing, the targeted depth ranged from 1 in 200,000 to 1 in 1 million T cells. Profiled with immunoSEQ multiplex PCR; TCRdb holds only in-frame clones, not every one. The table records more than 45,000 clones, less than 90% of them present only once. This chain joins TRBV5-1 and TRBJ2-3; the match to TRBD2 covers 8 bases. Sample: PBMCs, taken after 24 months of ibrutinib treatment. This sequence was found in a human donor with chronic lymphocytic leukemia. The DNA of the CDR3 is TGCGCCAGCAGCTCGGCTAGCGGGAGCACAGATACGCAGTATTTT. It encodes CASSSASGSTDTQYF.